Following are 20 T cell receptor beta chains from one sample sequenced in a study of PD-L1 blockade in urothelial cancer. Assay used: immunoSEQ multiplex PCR; TCRdb lists only in-frame clones, some missing. The table includes over 100,000 clones, approximately 90% detected once. Stated time point: peripheral blood 6 weeks after treatment start. Sequenced here: PBMCs, sampled around atezolizumab (anti-PD-L1) treatment. All receptors come from a man aged 55-75 years with urothelial cancer.

Of note for this clone: The identical CDR3 is also encoded by other nucleotide sequences in the sample. The gene calls are TRBV28 and TRBJ2-7, with a weak D call TRBD1 (5 bases). V gave up 3 bases and J gave up 4 bases, with 7 bases separating them. The CDR3 is 12 residues long. Germline CDR1 is MDHEN and CDR2 is SYDVKM. CDR3 sequence: CASSLAGYEQYF. The CDR3 DNA is TGTGCCAGCAGTTTGGCAGGGTACGAGCAGTACTTC.

In regard to this clone: The germline gene is not matched at one end of the junction; a read error may be the cause. This chain uses TRBV11-3 with TRBJ1-2; D remains ambiguous. The germline V gene encodes CDR1 SGHNT and CDR2 YENEEA. The CDR3 is 13 residues long. The CDR3 region is CASSLDSAPPVIF. CDR3 DNA: TGTGCCAGCAGCTTAGATAGTGCGCCGCCGGTTATCTTC.

V gene TRBV5-1 combines with J gene TRBJ2-7; 7 nucleotides agree with TRBD1. With V trimmed by 1 base and J by 2 bases, 3 bases remained unmatched. Germline V gene sequence: CDR1 SGHRS, CDR2 YFSETQ. This CDR3 is built from 14 residues. CDR3 amino acids: CASSLTGDAYEQYF. CDR3 DNA sequence: TGCGCCAGCAGCTTGACAGGGGATGCCTACGAGCAGTACTTC.

V and J are TRBV30 and TRBJ1-1; the D gene is possibly TRBD1 (6 bases). CDR1 GTSNPN and CDR2 SVGIG come from the germline V gene (reference sequence). Trimming pared 8 bases from V and 1 base from J, leaving 38 bases between. This CDR3 has 21 residues. The CDR3 DNA sequence: TGTGCCCGGTCTTTATCCCGGTCTTATTGGGACAAAAGTGGCCCGAACACTGAAGCTTTCTTT. Its translation: CARSLSRSYWDKSGPNTEAFF.

This clone occurred a few times. The V gene is TRBV27, the J gene TRBJ1-2, with 10 bases matching TRBD1. The CDR3 totals 14 residues. Trimming took 4 bases from V and 12 from J; bases not matched to a gene: 11. Germline loops: CDR1 MNHEY, CDR2 SMNVEV (reference sequence). The CDR3 DNA follows: TGTGCCAGCAGTTCGACAGGGGGCATATTGAGCAACACCTTC. It is translated as CASSSTGGILSNTF.

This clone was seen only once. This chain joins TRBV5-1 and TRBJ2-1; 9 positions agree with TRBD1. Germline lookup yields CDR1 SGHRS and CDR2 YFSETQ. With V trimmed by 4 bases and J by 5 bases, 10 bases remained unmatched. The CDR3 extends over 16 amino acids. CDR3 sequence: CASSPRTGELDNEQFF. The CDR3 nucleotides are TGCGCCAGCAGCCCCCGGACAGGGGAGCTGGACAATGAGCAGTTCTTC.

This clone was counted once. V gene TRBV18 combines with J gene TRBJ2-3; 13 nucleotides align to TRBD2. Germline trimming cut 6 bases from V and 3 bases from J; bases unmatched to any gene: 3. The CDR3 is made up of 15 amino acids. Germline CDR1 is KGHSH and CDR2 is LQKENI. The CDR3 nucleotides are TGTGCCAGCTCCGGGACTAGCGGGGCAACAGATACGCAGTATTTT. Translated, it gives CASSGTSGATDTQYF.

The chain combines TRBV7-9 with TRBJ1-1, with D perhaps matching TRBD1 (5 bases). Deletions cut 5 bases from V and 4 bases from J, with 20 bases between. The V gene's germline CDR1 is SEHNR and CDR2 FQNEAQ (reference sequence). This CDR3 region has 16 residues. The CDR3 coding sequence is TGTGCCAGCAGCCGGAGCGGGGCAGGGTTGGGCACTGAAGCTTTCTTT. As protein: CASSRSGAGLGTEAFF.

The chain recombines TRBV5-1 with TRBJ2-3; 8 nucleotides match TRBD1. The CDR3 loop spans 15 amino acids. Germline V CDR1 and CDR2: SGHRS, YFSETQ. The V gene end was trimmed by 1 base and the J gene end by 5 bases; junction bases not matched to a gene: 6. The CDR3 sequence: CASSLKQGVLDTQYF. The CDR3 bases are TGCGCCAGCAGCTTGAAACAGGGGGTGCTAGATACGCAGTATTTT.

The chain is built from TRBV6-5 and TRBJ2-7; 8 nucleotides agree with TRBD1. The CDR3 length is 13 residues. CDR1 is MNHEY and CDR2 is SVGAGI in the germline V gene. V lost 5 bases, J lost 10 bases, and 10 bases stayed unmatched. CDR3 sequence reads: CASSINRGSYQYF. In DNA, the CDR3 is TGTGCCAGCAGTATAAACAGGGGGTCCTATCAGTACTTC.

The genes are TRBV30 and TRBJ2-7; the match to TRBD1 covers 7 bases. Per the germline V gene, CDR1 is GTSNPN and CDR2 is SVGIG (reference sequence). V lost 3 bases to trimming and J lost 10 bases; unmatched junction nucleotides: 9. The length of the CDR3 is 12 residues. CDR3 in DNA: TGTGCCTGGAGCCTCGGACAGGATAAACAGTACTTC. Its protein product is CAWSLGQDKQYF.

The chain is built from TRBV19 and TRBJ2-6, with D perhaps matching TRBD1 (5 bases). CDR1 and CDR2 from the germline V gene are LNHDA and SQIVND (reference sequence). Trimming removed 4 bases from V and 1 base from J, with 11 bases in between. The CDR3 is 16 residues long. CDR3 sequence reads: CASSTPRVSGANVLTF. Written as DNA, the CDR3 is TGTGCCAGTAGTACACCCAGGGTATCTGGGGCCAACGTCCTGACTTTC.

The chain employs TRBV4-2 and TRBJ1-3, with a possible D match to TRBD1 (6 bases). The CDR3 has 15 amino acids. V lost 1 base and J 0 bases, leaving 7 bases between the germline ends. CDR1 and CDR2 (germline): LGHNA, YNFKEQ. The CDR3 bases are TGTGCCAGCAGCCAAGGACAGGTCTCTGGAAACACCATATATTTT. Translation: CASSQGQVSGNTIYF.

V gene TRBV7-9 combines with J gene TRBJ2-7; D perhaps matches TRBD1 (5 bases). CDR3 length equals 12 residues. Germline loops: CDR1 SEHNR, CDR2 FQNEAQ (reference sequence). V lost 5 bases, J lost 7 bases, and 12 bases lay in between. The CDR3 here is CASSPGSREQYF. CDR3 bases: TGTGCCAGCAGCCCAGGGTCGAGGGAGCAGTACTTC.

Concerning this clone itself: The junction departs from the called germline gene at one end, perhaps through a read error. The V and J genes are TRBV5-6 and TRBJ1-5; D is undetermined. The germline gives CDR1 SGHDT, CDR2 YYEEEE. There are 15 residues in the CDR3. CDR3 nucleotides: TGTGCCAGCAGCTTCACGCGAGGCCCGGATCAGCCCCAGCAATTT. It specifies CASSFTRGPDQPQQF.

The chain joins TRBV7-3 to TRBJ2-1; 13 bases fit TRBD2. CDR3 length: 16 amino acids. Germline V gene lookup returns CDR1 SGHTA and CDR2 FQGTGA. The ends lost 5 bases at V and 5 bases at J; junction bases unmatched: 6. In DNA form, the CDR3 reads TGTGCCAGCAGCCCGGTAGGACTAGCGGGAGACAATGAGCAGTTCTTC. Translated, it gives CASSPVGLAGDNEQFF.

V and J are TRBV5-1 and TRBJ1-6; the D gene is possibly TRBD1 (5 bases). CDR1 is SGHRS and CDR2 is YFSETQ in the germline V gene. V was trimmed by 0 bases and J by 7 bases, leaving 14 bases between them. This CDR3 spans 16 amino acids. Here the CDR3 reads CASSLEGLGGNSPLHF. CDR3 sequence (DNA): TGCGCCAGCAGCTTGGAGGGTCTGGGGGGAAATTCACCCCTCCACTTT.

This chain connects TRBV19 to TRBJ2-2; D unclear. Germline V lookup: CDR1 LNHDA, CDR2 SQIVND (reference sequence). The V end was cut by 3 bases, the J end by 0 bases, with 8 bases between. The CDR3 is made up of 15 amino acids. CDR3 protein: CASSMQQTNTGELFF. The CDR3 region has the DNA TGTGCCAGTAGTATGCAACAAACGAACACCGGGGAGCTGTTTTTT.

This clone has at least ten counts. The gene calls are TRBV2 and TRBJ1-4; a weak D match, TRBD1 (5 bases). CDR1 and CDR2 (germline): SNHLY, FYNNEI. V was cut by 1 base and J by 9 bases, with 12 bases left in between. The CDR3 runs 14 residues. This CDR3 reads CASSEGQFQQKLFF. The DNA for the CDR3 is TGTGCCAGCAGTGAAGGACAGTTTCAGCAAAAACTGTTTTTT. Based on the CDR3 plus reference TRBV2 and TRBJ1-4, the full variable domain is EPEVTQTPSHQVTQMGQEVILRCVPISNHLYFYWYRQILGQKVEFLVSFYNNEISEKSEIFDDQFSVERPDGSNFTLKIRSTKLEDSAMYFCASSEGQFQQKLFFGSGTQLSVL.

This clone appeared a few times. The chain employs TRBV28 and TRBJ1-2; D ambiguous. V lost 3 bases to trimming and J lost 8 bases, with 10 bases between them. Germline loops: CDR1 MDHEN, CDR2 SYDVKM. This CDR3 is built from 12 residues. For the CDR3, the DNA is TGTGCCAGCAGTTTCACCACTCGGGGCTACACCTTC. Protein product: CASSFTTRGYTF.